This TCR beta chain was recorded in a study of blood T cells in healthy people across ages (dated by TCRdb to the mid-2010s). For the wider study: In model experiments, template switching captured roughly one uniquely barcoded TCR beta cDNA molecule for every two T cells. Using deep sequencing normalized with unique cDNA molecular identifiers, the study measured how TCR beta repertoire diversity changes with age. Four age groups were formed from the donors: young (average 16 years), middle-aged (just under 40), aged (roughly 58) and long-lived (more than 75). To avoid experimental bias, donors of different ages were randomly spread across the sequencing lanes. For two donors (one aged 18 to 30 and one aged 80 or older), the study analyzed two additional independent replicas of 1 million unique cDNA reads from the same blood draw. Points the paper makes about the study in general: There was a strong correlation between observed TCR beta diversity and the percentage of naive T cells measured by flow cytometry. The CMV infection status of donors was not known, potentially confounding age-related changes in expanded clonotypes. As age increased, observed TCR beta diversity per million T cells dropped in a roughly linear way, and a significant reduction was already evident by age 40. Compared with the aged group, the long-lived group had more naive CD4+ T cells, fewer expanded clones and increased TCR diversity, a pattern suggesting age selection. Since profiling was done on bulk unsorted PBMCs, naive and antigen-experienced compartments could not be conclusively compared. Estimates of total diversity based on one million sequenced T cells were considered lower bounds and underestimates.

On this clonotype: Its cognate antigen has yet to be identified. Within one base of it there is no much larger clone, and no base qualities were kept.

Donors were a few dozen systemically healthy Caucasian individuals from Russia aged roughly 6 to 90 years. Each donor gave ten milliliters of peripheral blood, collected into EDTA-treated Vacutainer tubes. Ficoll-Paque density-gradient centrifugation was used to isolate PBMCs, with at least 6.5 million per sample. Total RNA, at least 5.5 micrograms per sample, was extracted from PBMCs with Trizol reagent. For every donor, an aliquot of PBMCs went through flow cytometry to measure the percentages of naive CD45RAhigh/CD27high T cells. The receptor library was made with 5' RACE. Sequencer: Illumina HiSeq 2500. The second PCR ran for about 6 to 12 cycles and used a J-beta primer mix along with a sample-barcoded 5' primer. A unique molecular identifier was introduced onto each TCR beta cDNA molecule by a template-switch 5' adaptor carrying 12 random nucleotides. Each sample yielded at least 2.5 million CDR3-containing paired-end reads. First-strand cDNA was synthesized from all RNA with the Mint cDNA synthesis kit, primed by a TRBC-specific oligonucleotide. All cDNA was treated with uracil-DNA glycosylase and then went through a first 18-cycle PCR with the universal primers M1SS and BC2_uni_R. The study's processing was this. Each sample was normalized by randomly selecting 1 million high-quality reads, each carrying a distinct molecular identifier. Instead of being binned into consensus sequences, reads with shared molecular identifiers were discarded. MiTCR, set to a Q25 quality threshold and the strictest error-elimination algorithm, was used for CDR3 identification, clonotype clustering and error correction. Lower-bound total TCR beta diversity was estimated with a nonparametric unseen species model using Euler transformation. In TCRdb, the public reads were trimmed at Q25 with fastp and aligned with MiXCR, with productive beta chains retained. All rows with the same CDR3 protein become a single entry with the most common DNA and genes. The V and J calls come from TCRdb's annotation, not from the publication. The sample table holds hundreds of thousands of distinct CDR3 sequences, of which about 55% were seen once. The biggest ten clones account for around 40% of the sample.

V is cut by 4 bases and J by 0 bases, and the space between the germline ends is 16 bases. The CDR3 sequence holds 16 residues, the cysteine and phenylalanine included. Left in the record is the CDR3 DNA by itself, 48 bases read in frame from the first base. Reading the germline V gene gives CDR1 MNHEY and CDR2 SVGAGI. This sequence uses TRBV6-5 and TRBJ2-7; perhaps TRBD2 is the D gene, with 6 bases matching. Sequencing input: blood. This receptor was taken from a man of 80 years or more in good health. CDR3 reads: CASSSPASSGSYEQYF. The DNA is as follows: TGTGCCAGCAGTTCACCCGCGAGTAGCGGCTCCTACGAGCAGTACTTC.